This is a list of T cell receptor beta chains from one sample in a study of blood T cell repertoires in COVID-19. Profiled with immunoSEQ multiplex PCR; TCRdb holds only in-frame clones, not every one. Among about half a million clones listed, about 91% were seen once. The sample was peripheral blood. The receptors here all came from a man in his late teens or twenties with COVID-19, enrolled during active disease. Each CDR3 is given with its conserved first and last residue. Each record gives: V gene, J gene, D gene, clone size, CDR3 DNA, CDR3 protein. D genes are given only for firm matches. Rows may omit the clone size; those that give it use once, few, many or a size class.

v_call: TRBV19; j_call: TRBJ1-5; d_call: NA; clone_size: NA; cdr3_nt: TGTGCCAGTAGTATTATATCACAGGGAATTATCAATCAGCCCCAGCATTTT; cdr3_aa: CASSIISQGIINQPQHF
v_call: TRBV10-1; j_call: TRBJ2-5; d_call: NA; clone_size: few; cdr3_nt: TGCGCCAGCAGTGAACAGGGCTTAGGCGAGACCCAGTACTTC; cdr3_aa: CASSEQGLGETQYF
v_call: TRBV4-1; j_call: TRBJ2-1; d_call: NA; clone_size: NA; cdr3_nt: TGCGCCAGCAGCCTCATGGAGCTAGCGTGGAGCCATGAGCAGTTCTTC; cdr3_aa: CASSLMELAWSHEQFF
v_call: TRBV3-1/TRBV3-2; j_call: TRBJ2-5; d_call: NA; clone_size: NA; cdr3_nt: TGTGCCAGCAGCCAAACGACAGGTCGGAAAGAGACCCAGTACTTC; cdr3_aa: CASSQTTGRKETQYF
v_call: TRBV7-2; j_call: TRBJ1-1; d_call: NA; clone_size: NA; cdr3_nt: TGTGCCAGCAGCTCCCCCCGGGTTTCGGCCACTGAAGCTTTCTTT; cdr3_aa: CASSSPRVSATEAFF
v_call: TRBV7-9; j_call: TRBJ2-7; d_call: TRBD2; clone_size: once; cdr3_nt: TGTGCCAGCAGCTTAGCGTCGGGGACTAGCGGGAGTTTCGAGCAGTACTTC; cdr3_aa: CASSLASGTSGSFEQYF
v_call: TRBV27; j_call: TRBJ2-1; d_call: TRBD2; clone_size: NA; cdr3_nt: TGTGCCAGCAGCTCCGGGACTAGCATGTATGAGCAGTTCTTC; cdr3_aa: CASSSGTSMYEQFF
v_call: TRBV11-2; j_call: TRBJ2-2; d_call: TRBD2; clone_size: NA; cdr3_nt: TGTGCCAGCAGCTTAGATCTTGCTAGCGGGACAATCACCGGGGAGCTGTTTTTT; cdr3_aa: CASSLDLASGTITGELFF
v_call: TRBV5-1; j_call: TRBJ2-3; d_call: TRBD1; clone_size: NA; cdr3_nt: TGCGCCAGCATTCAAGGACAGGGAGGCACAGATACGCAGTATTTT; cdr3_aa: CASIQGQGGTDTQYF
v_call: TRBV3-1/TRBV3-2; j_call: TRBJ2-3; d_call: TRBD1; clone_size: few; cdr3_nt: TGTGCCAGCAGCCAAAACCAGGGGGCTGGAGATACGCAGTATTTT; cdr3_aa: CASSQNQGAGDTQYF
v_call: TRBV7-8; j_call: TRBJ2-5; d_call: NA; clone_size: NA; cdr3_nt: TGTGCCAGCAGAACCAGGGTCCAAGAGACCCAGTACTTC; cdr3_aa: CASRTRVQETQYF
v_call: TRBV7-9; j_call: TRBJ2-1; d_call: TRBD2; clone_size: NA; cdr3_nt: TGTGCCAGCAGCGGGTCCGGGACTAGCGGTGAGCAGTTCTTC; cdr3_aa: CASSGSGTSGEQFF